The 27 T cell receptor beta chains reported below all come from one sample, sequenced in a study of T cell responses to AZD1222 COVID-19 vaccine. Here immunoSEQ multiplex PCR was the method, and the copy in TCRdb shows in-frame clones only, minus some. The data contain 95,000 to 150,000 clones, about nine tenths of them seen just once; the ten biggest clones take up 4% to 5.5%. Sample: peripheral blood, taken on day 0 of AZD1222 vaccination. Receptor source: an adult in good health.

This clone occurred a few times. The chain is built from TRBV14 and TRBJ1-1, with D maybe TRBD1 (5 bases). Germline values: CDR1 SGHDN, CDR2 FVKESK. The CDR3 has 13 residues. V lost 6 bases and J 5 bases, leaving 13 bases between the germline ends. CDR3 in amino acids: CASRPDGGTEAFF. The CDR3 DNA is TGTGCCAGCAGACCCGATGGGGGGACTGAAGCTTTCTTT.

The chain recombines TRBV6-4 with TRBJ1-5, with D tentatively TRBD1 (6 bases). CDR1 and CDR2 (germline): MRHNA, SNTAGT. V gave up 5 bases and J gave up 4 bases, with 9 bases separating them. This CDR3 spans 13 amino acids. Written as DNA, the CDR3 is TGTGCCAGCAGTCCAGGGGAGAATCAGCCCCAGCATTTT. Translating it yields CASSPGENQPQHF.

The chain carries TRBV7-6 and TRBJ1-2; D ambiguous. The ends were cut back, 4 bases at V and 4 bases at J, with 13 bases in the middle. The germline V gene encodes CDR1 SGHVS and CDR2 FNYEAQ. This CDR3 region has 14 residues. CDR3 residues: CASSYGGSFYGYTF. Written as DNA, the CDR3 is TGTGCCAGCAGCTACGGCGGATCTTTCTATGGCTACACCTTC. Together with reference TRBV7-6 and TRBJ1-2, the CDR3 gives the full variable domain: GAGVSQSPRYKVTKRGQDVALRCDPISGHVSLYWYRQALGQGPEFLTYFNYEAQQDKSGLPNDRFSAERPEGSISTLTIQRTEQRDSAMYRCASSYGGSFYGYTFGSGTRLTVV.

The DNA of the CDR3 is TGTGCCAGCAGCGGTCGGAATGCCTACGAGCAGTACTTC. It specifies CASSGRNAYEQYF. V usage is TRBV7-2 and J usage is TRBJ2-7, with D hard to call. Germline V gives CDR1 SGHTA, CDR2 FQGNSA. The CDR3 extends over 13 amino acids. Between the trimmed V and J ends, which lost 5 bases and 2 bases, there was a span of 10 bases.

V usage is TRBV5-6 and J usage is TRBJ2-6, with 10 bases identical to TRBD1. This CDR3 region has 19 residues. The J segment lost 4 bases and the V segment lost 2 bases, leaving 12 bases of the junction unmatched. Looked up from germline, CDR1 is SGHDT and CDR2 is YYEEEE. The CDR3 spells CASSLPGQGYLTGANVLTF. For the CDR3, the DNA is TGTGCCAGCAGCTTACCGGGACAGGGGTACCTTACCGGGGCCAACGTCCTGACTTTC.

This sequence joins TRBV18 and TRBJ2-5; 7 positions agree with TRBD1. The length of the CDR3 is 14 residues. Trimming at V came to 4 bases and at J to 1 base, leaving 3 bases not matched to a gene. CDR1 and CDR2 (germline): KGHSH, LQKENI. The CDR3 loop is CASSLRDSQETQYF. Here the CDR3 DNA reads TGTGCCAGCTCACTCCGGGACAGCCAAGAGACCCAGTACTTC.

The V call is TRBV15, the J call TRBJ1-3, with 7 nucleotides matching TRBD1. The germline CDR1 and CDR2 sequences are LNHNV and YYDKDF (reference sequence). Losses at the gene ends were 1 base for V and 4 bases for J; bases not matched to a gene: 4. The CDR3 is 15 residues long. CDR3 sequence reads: CATSRGRQGGNTIYF. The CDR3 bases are TGTGCCACCAGCAGAGGCAGACAGGGAGGAAACACCATATATTTT.

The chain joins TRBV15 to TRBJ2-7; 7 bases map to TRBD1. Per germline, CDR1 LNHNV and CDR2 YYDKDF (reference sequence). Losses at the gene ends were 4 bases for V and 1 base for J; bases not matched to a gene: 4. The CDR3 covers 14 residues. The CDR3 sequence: CATSTDRWSYEQYF. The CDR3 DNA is TGTGCCACCAGCACGGACAGGTGGTCCTACGAGCAGTACTTC.

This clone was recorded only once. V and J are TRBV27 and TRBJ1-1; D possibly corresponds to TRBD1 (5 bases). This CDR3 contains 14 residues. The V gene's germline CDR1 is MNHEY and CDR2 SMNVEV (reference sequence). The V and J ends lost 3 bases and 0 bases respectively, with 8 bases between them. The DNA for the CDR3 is TGTGCCAGCAGTTTTGAGGGGATGAACACTGAAGCTTTCTTT. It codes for CASSFEGMNTEAFF.

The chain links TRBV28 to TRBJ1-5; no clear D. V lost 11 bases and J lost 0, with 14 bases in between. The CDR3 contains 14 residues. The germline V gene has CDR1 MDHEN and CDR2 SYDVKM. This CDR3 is CAGQPVYSNQPQHF. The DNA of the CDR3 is TGTGCCGGCCAGCCGGTATATAGCAATCAGCCCCAGCATTTT.

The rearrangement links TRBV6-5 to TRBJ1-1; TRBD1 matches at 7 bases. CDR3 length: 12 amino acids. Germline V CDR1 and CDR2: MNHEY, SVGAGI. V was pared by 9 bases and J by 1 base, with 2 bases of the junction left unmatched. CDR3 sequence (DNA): TGTGCCAGTGACAGGGCGAACACTGAAGCTTTCTTT. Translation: CASDRANTEAFF.

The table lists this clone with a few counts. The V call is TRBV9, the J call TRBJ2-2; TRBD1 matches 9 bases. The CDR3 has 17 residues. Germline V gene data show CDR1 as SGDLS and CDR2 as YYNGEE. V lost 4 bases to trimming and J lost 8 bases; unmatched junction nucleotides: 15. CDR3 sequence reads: CASSPSTGGAFGGELFF. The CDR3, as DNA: TGTGCCAGCAGCCCCAGTACAGGGGGCGCGTTTGGTGGGGAGCTGTTTTTT.

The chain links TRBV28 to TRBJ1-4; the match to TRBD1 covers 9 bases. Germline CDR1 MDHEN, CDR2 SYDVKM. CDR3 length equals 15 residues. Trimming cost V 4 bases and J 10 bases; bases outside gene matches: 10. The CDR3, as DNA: TGTGCCAGCAGTTCATCCGGGACAGGGTCGGGAAAACTGTTTTTT. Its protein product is CASSSSGTGSGKLFF.

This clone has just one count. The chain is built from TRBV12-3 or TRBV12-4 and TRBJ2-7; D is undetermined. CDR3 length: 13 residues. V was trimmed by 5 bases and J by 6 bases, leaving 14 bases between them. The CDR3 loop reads CASSTTSSFEQYF. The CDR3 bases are TGTGCCAGCAGTACCACCTCCTCATTCGAGCAGTACTTC.

The CDR3 DNA sequence: TGTGCCAGCAGCCGGGACAGGAGCTCCTACGAGCAGTACTTC. Translated, it gives CASSRDRSSYEQYF. The rearrangement joins TRBV7-2 to TRBJ2-7, with 8 nucleotides matching TRBD1. The CDR3 contains 14 residues. V shed 5 bases and J 0 bases; nucleotides not matched to a gene: 3. CDR1 is SGHTA, CDR2 FQGNSA, per germline.

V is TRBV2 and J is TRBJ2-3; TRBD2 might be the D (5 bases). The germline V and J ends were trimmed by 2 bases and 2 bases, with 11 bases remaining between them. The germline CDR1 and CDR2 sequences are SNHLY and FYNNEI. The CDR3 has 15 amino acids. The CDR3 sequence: CASSETGISTDTQYF. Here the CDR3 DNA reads TGTGCCAGCAGTGAAACGGGGATATCCACAGATACGCAGTATTTT.

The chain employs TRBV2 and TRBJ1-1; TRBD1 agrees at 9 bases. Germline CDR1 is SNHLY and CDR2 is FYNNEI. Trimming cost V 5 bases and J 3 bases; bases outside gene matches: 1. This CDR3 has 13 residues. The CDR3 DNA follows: TGTGCCAGCAGTCGGGACAGGGACACTGAAGCTTTCTTT. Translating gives CASSRDRDTEAFF. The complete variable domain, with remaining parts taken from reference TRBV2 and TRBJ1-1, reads EPEVTQTPSHQVTQMGQEVILRCVPISNHLYFYWYRQILGQKVEFLVSFYNNEISEKSEIFDDQFSVERPDGSNFTLKIRSTKLEDSAMYFCASSRDRDTEAFFGQGTRLTVV.

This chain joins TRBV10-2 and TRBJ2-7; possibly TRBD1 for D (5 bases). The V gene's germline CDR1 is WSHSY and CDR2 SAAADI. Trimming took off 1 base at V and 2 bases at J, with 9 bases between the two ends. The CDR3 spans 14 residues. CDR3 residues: CASSELGATYEQYF. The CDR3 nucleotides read TGCGCCAGCAGTGAGTTAGGGGCGACCTACGAGCAGTACTTC.

The CDR3 here is CASSLSPYSGNTIYF. In DNA form, the CDR3 reads TGCGCCAGCAGCTTGTCCCCTTACTCTGGAAACACCATATATTTT. This chain links TRBV5-1 with TRBJ1-3; D is unresolved. The V gene lost 1 base and the J gene lost 0 bases, with 8 bases spanning the gap. CDR3 length equals 15 residues. CDR1 and CDR2 from the germline V gene are SGHRS and YFSETQ.

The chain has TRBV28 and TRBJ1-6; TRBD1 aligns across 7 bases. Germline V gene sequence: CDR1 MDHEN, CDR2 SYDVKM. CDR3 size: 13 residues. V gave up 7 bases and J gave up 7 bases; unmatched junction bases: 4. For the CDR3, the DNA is TGTGCCAGCATTAGAGGGGGCAATTCACCCCTCCACTTT. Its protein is CASIRGGNSPLHF.

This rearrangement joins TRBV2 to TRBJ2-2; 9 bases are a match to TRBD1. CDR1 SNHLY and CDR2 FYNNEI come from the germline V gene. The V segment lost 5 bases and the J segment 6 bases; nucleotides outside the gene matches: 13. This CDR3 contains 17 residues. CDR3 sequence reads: CASSSRSSGQGAGELFF. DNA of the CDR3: TGTGCCAGCAGTAGTAGGAGCTCGGGACAGGGAGCCGGGGAGCTGTTTTTT.

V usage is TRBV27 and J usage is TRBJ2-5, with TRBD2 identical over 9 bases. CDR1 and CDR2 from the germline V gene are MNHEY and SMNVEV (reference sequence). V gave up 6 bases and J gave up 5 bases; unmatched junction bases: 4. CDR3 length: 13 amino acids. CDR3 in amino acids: CASRTSGIETQYF. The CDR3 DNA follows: TGTGCCAGCAGGACTAGCGGAATCGAGACCCAGTACTTC.

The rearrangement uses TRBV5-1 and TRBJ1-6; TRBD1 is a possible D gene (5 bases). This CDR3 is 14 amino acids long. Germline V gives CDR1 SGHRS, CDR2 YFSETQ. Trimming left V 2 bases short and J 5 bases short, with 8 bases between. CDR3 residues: CASSFDSNNSPLHF. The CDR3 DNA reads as TGCGCCAGCAGCTTCGACAGCAATAATTCACCCCTCCACTTT.

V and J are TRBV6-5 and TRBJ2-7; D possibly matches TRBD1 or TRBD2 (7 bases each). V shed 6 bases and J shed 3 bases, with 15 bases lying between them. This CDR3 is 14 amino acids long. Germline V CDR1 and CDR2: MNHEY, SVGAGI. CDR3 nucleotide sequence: TGTGCCAGCAGATTGACAGGGAGGGACTACGAGCAGTACTTC. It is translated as CASRLTGRDYEQYF.

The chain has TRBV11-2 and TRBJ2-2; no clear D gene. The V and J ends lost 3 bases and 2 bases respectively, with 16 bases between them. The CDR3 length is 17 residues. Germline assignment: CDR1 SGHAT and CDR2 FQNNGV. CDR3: CASSFFASAPNTGELFF. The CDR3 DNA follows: TGTGCCAGCAGCTTTTTCGCTTCAGCCCCTAACACCGGGGAGCTGTTTTTT.

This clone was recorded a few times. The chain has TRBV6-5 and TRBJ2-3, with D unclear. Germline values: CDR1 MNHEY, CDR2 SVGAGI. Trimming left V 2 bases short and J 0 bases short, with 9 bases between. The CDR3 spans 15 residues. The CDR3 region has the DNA TGTGCCAGCAGTTACCCGACGGGTAGCACAGATACGCAGTATTTT. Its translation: CASSYPTGSTDTQYF.

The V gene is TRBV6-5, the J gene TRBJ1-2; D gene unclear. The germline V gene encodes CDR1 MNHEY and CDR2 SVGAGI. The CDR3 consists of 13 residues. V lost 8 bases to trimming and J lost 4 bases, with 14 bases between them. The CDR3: CASGRDVGYGYTF. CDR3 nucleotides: TGTGCCAGCGGTCGGGATGTGGGCTATGGCTACACCTTC.